One TCR beta chain is described in this entry. This record belongs to a study of shared clonotypes between healthy human individuals. This CDR3 has 12 amino acids. Germline CDR1 and CDR2: SGHRS and YFSETQ. V lost 6 bases, J lost 7 bases, and 6 bases stayed unmatched. The table came from immunoSEQ multiplex PCR; TCRdb's copy has only in-frame clones and leaves some out. The repertoire includes about 1.1 million clones, approximately 80% of them detected once, and about 0.89% sits in the top ten. The sample comprised memory CD4+ T cells from PBMCs. Indicated subset: CD45RA-negative fraction. The V and J genes are TRBV5-1 and TRBJ2-7; the match to TRBD2 covers 8 bases. The receptor was derived from a man aged 18 to 29 in good health. Some clones in this sample may be carry-over from other donors' samples. The CDR3 DNA reads TGCGCCAGCAATGGAGCGGGAGATGAGCAGTACTTC. It specifies CASNGAGDEQYF.